The rows below give T cell receptor beta chains drawn from one sample of a study of T cells in Graves' hyperthyroidism and ophthalmopathy. TCRdb redid the calling of the multiplex PCR reads with MiXCR, one entry per CDR3 protein. This sample yields about 480,000 distinct CDR3 sequences, of which roughly an eighth are seen a single time; around a sixth belongs to the top ten. The sequenced sample consisted of blood. The receptors derive from a woman between 18 and 30 years old with Graves' hyperthyroidism. Both conserved end residues are part of each CDR3. The order of the fields is D gene, clone size, J gene, V gene, CDR3 protein, CDR3 DNA. D genes are given only for firm matches. The size entry is marked missing in some rows and otherwise reads once, few, many or a size class.

>TRBD2|many|TRBJ2-5|TRBV5-1
CASSLRLAGPYQETQYF
TGCGCCAGCAGCTTGCGACTAGCGGGACCTTACCAAGAGACCCAGTACTTC
>-|few|TRBJ2-7|TRBV19
CASSISARGYEQYF
TGTGCCAGTAGTATATCCGCCAGGGGCTACGAGCAGTACTTC
>-|-|TRBJ2-1|TRBV11-3
CASSQSDISDEQFF
TGTGCCAGCAGCCAGTCCGACATTTCCGATGAGCAGTTCTTC
>-|many|TRBJ1-2|TRBV12-3/TRBV12-4
CASSLAGRTVYGYTF
TGTGCCAGCAGTTTAGCGGGCCGGACAGTATATGGCTACACCTTC
>-|-|TRBJ2-5|TRBV5-1
CASSVSSGGGTQYF
TGCGCCAGCAGCGTATCTTCCGGAGGCGGGACCCAGTACTTC
>-|many|TRBJ1-6|TRBV30
CACQVNYNSPLHF
TGTGCCTGTCAGGTTAACTATAATTCACCCCTCCACTTT
>-|-|TRBJ1-6|TRBV4-1
CASGAHYNSPLHF
TGCGCCTCGGGGGCCCACTATAATTCACCCCTCCACTTT
>-|few|TRBJ1-1|TRBV29-1
CSVEGQGTLEAFF
TGCAGCGTTGAAGGGCAGGGGACCCTCGAAGCTTTCTTT
>TRBD1|many|TRBJ1-2|TRBV7-2
CASSLDPGQTYGYTF
TGTGCCAGCAGCTTGGATCCGGGACAGACCTATGGCTACACCTTC
>TRBD1|-|TRBJ1-1|TRBV7-2
CASSVGQGQTEAFF
TGTGCCAGCAGCGTAGGACAGGGGCAGACTGAAGCTTTCTTT
>-|many|TRBJ2-5|TRBV6-5
CASSYRTVQETQYF
TGTGCCAGCAGTTACAGGACAGTCCAAGAGACCCAGTACTTC
>TRBD2|many|TRBJ2-1|TRBV2
CASSANTAGGPNEQFF
TGTGCCAGCAGTGCGAACACAGCGGGAGGGCCGAATGAGCAGTTCTTC
>-|-|TRBJ1-1|TRBV20-1
CSAPDVPGTEAFF
TGCAGTGCACCGGACGTCCCTGGCACTGAAGCTTTCTTT
>-|many|TRBJ1-3|TRBV12-3/TRBV12-4
CASSPPGPGGNTIYF
TGTGCCAGCAGTCCACCGGGACCGGGAGGAAACACCATATATTTT
>-|-|TRBJ2-4|TRBV3-1
CASSHYRGSGNIQYF
TGTGCCAGCAGCCATTACCGGGGGTCCGGAAACATTCAGTACTTC
>-|-|TRBJ2-3|TRBV6-1
CASTGDPPADTQYF
TGTGCCAGCACCGGGGACCCCCCCGCAGATACGCAGTATTTT
>-|many|TRBJ2-1|TRBV9
CASSVERGDEQFF
TGTGCCAGCAGCGTAGAGAGGGGGGATGAGCAGTTCTTC
>-|many|TRBJ1-4|TRBV30
CAWSRGVFEKLFF
TGTGCCTGGAGTAGGGGGGTTTTTGAAAAACTGTTTTTT